This TCR beta chain was profiled in a study of molecular identifiers for immune sequencing clone quantification. Each library that profiled naive CD8 cells came from 20,000 to 1,000,000 sorted cells with 10%, 30% or 50% RNA. Naive CD8 T cells underwent sorting with the CD8+CD4-CCR7+CD45RA+ definition. This clonotype appeared many times. V was trimmed by 4 bases and J by 4 bases, leaving 13 bases between them. CDR3 length: 13 amino acids. Germline CDR1 reads GTSNPN; CDR2 reads SVGIG (reference sequence). Each CDR3 protein is one row after TCRdb ran MiXCR on the PCR reads. The sample records fewer than 350,000 distinct CDR3 sequences, over 20% being singletons.

Specimen: naive CD8+ T cells from blood, with Jurkat cell RNA spiked in. Stated subset: FACS-sorted CD8+CD4-CCR7+CD45RA+ naive T cells. The chain couples TRBV30 to TRBJ1-1; D possibly corresponds to TRBD1 (6 bases). The receptor comes from a human donor in good health. Some libraries in this study had Jurkat cell RNA spiked in. DNA of the CDR3: TGTGCCTGGACGCTCGGGGGGCTCACTGAAGCTTTCTTT. Protein: CAWTLGGLTEAFF.